The clone carrying this T cell receptor beta chain was picked up many times. Antigen unknown. This specimen belongs to a study of T cell repertoires in cytomegalovirus infection. In TCRdb, the reads were re-called with MiXCR into one record per CDR3 protein. The table has 400,000 to 550,000 distinct CDR3 sequences, roughly 10% seen once; the top ten hold around 9.6%. Study results and limitations: Cumulative frequency (of public TCR beta family members) identified carriers of CMV plus the relevant HLA. Within the response measured ex vivo, HLA-C-restricted CMV-specific TCR beta clonotypes were dominant.

This clonotype originated in a human donor in good health (CMV status not recorded). Some clones in this sample may be carry-over from other donors' samples. Sequenced sample: PBMCs.

The CDR3 protein is CASSSTVAGFEQYF. Here the CDR3 DNA reads TGTGCCAGCAGTTCGACGGTAGCAGGGTTCGAGCAGTACTTC. The chain links TRBV27 to TRBJ2-7; the D gene is possibly TRBD1 (5 bases). The V and J ends lost 4 bases and 6 bases respectively, with 16 bases between them. Germline-derived CDR1 and CDR2 are MNHEY and SMNVEV (reference sequence). The CDR3 spans 14 residues.